The 18 T cell receptor beta chains in this list originate from one sample, sequenced in a study of CD4+ T cells in melanoma. Profiled with immunoSEQ multiplex PCR; TCRdb holds only in-frame clones, not every one. The sample includes roughly 12,000 clones, more than 60% of them seen just once. The source material was cells from a culture (not recorded whether cultured in vitro). The origin of the receptors is a human donor with melanoma.

The CDR3 bases are TGTGCCAGCAGCCCCCGACACCTATCCCCTTTCAGCTCTGGAAACACCATATATTTT. Protein product: CASSPRHLSPFSSGNTIYF. This chain connects TRBV11-3 to TRBJ1-3; D gene uncertain. This CDR3 contains 19 residues. V was pared by 5 bases and J by 0 bases, with 23 bases between. Per germline, CDR1 SGHNT and CDR2 YENEEA.

The chain is built from TRBV6-5 and TRBJ1-1, with a possible D match to TRBD1 (6 bases). The germline V and J ends were trimmed by 2 bases and 3 bases, with 10 bases remaining between them. Germline V gives CDR1 MNHEY, CDR2 SVGAGI. This CDR3 contains 14 residues. The CDR3 region is CASSYLDSYTEAFF. Here the CDR3 DNA reads TGTGCCAGCAGTTACCTGGACAGTTACACTGAAGCTTTCTTT.

The sample holds a few counts of this clone. The genes are TRBV2 and TRBJ1-2, with 7 bases fitting TRBD1. Germline V lookup: CDR1 SNHLY, CDR2 FYNNEI. Trimming took 10 bases from V and 5 from J; bases not matched to a gene: 10. This CDR3 is built from 13 residues. Written as DNA, the CDR3 is TGTGCCAACTACCGGGACAGAGAGTATGGCTACACCTTC. Translation gives CANYRDREYGYTF. The full variable domain, its missing parts supplied by reference TRBV2 and TRBJ1-2, is EPEVTQTPSHQVTQMGQEVILRCVPISNHLYFYWYRQILGQKVEFLVSFYNNEISEKSEIFDDQFSVERPDGSNFTLKIRSTKLEDSAMYFCANYRDREYGYTFGSGTRLTVV.

The J gene is TRBJ2-3, the V gene TRBV13; the match to TRBD2 covers 8 bases. From germline, CDR1 is PRHDT and CDR2 FYEKMQ (reference sequence). The CDR3 is made up of 19 amino acids. The J segment lost 4 bases and the V segment lost 5 bases, leaving 20 bases of the junction unmatched. The CDR3, as DNA: TGTGCCAGCAGCGGTATATACGCGCTAGGCGGGGGGAGGTCAGATACGCAGTATTTT. Its translation: CASSGIYALGGGRSDTQYF.

The rearrangement joins TRBV6-6 to TRBJ2-2; D is undetermined. The germline V gene has CDR1 MNHNY and CDR2 SVGAGI (reference sequence). V dropped 9 bases and J dropped 3 bases, with 11 bases sitting between them. CDR3 length: 13 residues. The CDR3 reads CASSTPDTGELFF. In DNA form, the CDR3 reads TGTGCCAGTTCAACTCCGGACACCGGGGAGCTGTTTTTT.

The genes are TRBV6-1 and TRBJ1-5; D is ambiguous. The CDR3 covers 12 residues. The germline V and J ends were trimmed by 6 bases and 2 bases, with 5 bases remaining between them. Germline CDR1 and CDR2: MNHNS and SASEGT. This CDR3 is CASRGRNQPQHF. The CDR3 DNA sequence: TGTGCCAGCAGAGGACGCAATCAGCCCCAGCATTTT.

V and J are TRBV5-1 and TRBJ2-2; D gene ambiguous. This CDR3 has 12 residues. Trimming left V 1 base short and J 7 bases short, with 5 bases between. Germline CDR1 reads SGHRS; CDR2 reads YFSETQ. CDR3 DNA: TGCGCCAGCAGCTTGTATGGCGGGGAGCTGTTTTTT. As protein: CASSLYGGELFF. The full variable domain, with the rest looked up from reference TRBV5-1 and TRBJ2-2, is KAGVTQTPRYLIKTRGQQVTLSCSPISGHRSVSWYQQTPGQGLQFLFEYFSETQRNKGNFPGRFSGRQFSNSRSEMNVSTLELGDSALYLCASSLYGGELFFGEGSRLTVL.

V is TRBV10-1 and J is TRBJ2-3, with 8 bases matching TRBD2. The trim removed 4 bases at V and 4 bases at J, leaving 7 bases unmatched. CDR1 is WNHNN and CDR2 is SYGVQD in the germline V gene (reference sequence). The CDR3 length is 15 residues. The chain's CDR3 is CASSAGGAGADTQYF. The CDR3 DNA reads TGCGCCAGCAGTGCCGGGGGGGCTGGGGCAGATACGCAGTATTTT.

This chain links TRBV18 with TRBJ1-1; TRBD1 matches at 8 bases. From germline, CDR1 is KGHSH and CDR2 LQKENI. The V gene end was trimmed by 4 bases and the J gene end by 4 bases; junction bases not matched to a gene: 5. The CDR3 runs to 14 residues. The CDR3 spells CASSLRQGSTEAFF. Written as DNA, the CDR3 is TGTGCCAGCTCACTTCGACAGGGGTCCACTGAAGCTTTCTTT. The whole variable domain, remainder taken from reference TRBV18 and TRBJ1-1, is NAGVMQNPRHLVRRRGQEARLRCSPMKGHSHVYWYRQLPEEGLKFMVYLQKENIIDESGMPKERFSAEFPKEGPSILRIQQVVRGDSAAYFCASSLRQGSTEAFFGQGTRLTVV.

This clone was seen once. This chain connects TRBV18 to TRBJ2-7, with D possibly being TRBD1 (6 bases). Germline CDR1 is KGHSH and CDR2 is LQKENI. The CDR3 runs to 14 residues. With 5 bases removed from V and 2 bases from J, the gap between germline ends came to 13 bases. CDR3 region: CASSASTGAYEQYF. CDR3 in DNA: TGTGCCAGCTCAGCCTCGACAGGAGCCTACGAGCAGTACTTC.

The chain couples TRBV18 to TRBJ2-5; 9 positions agree with TRBD1. The V gene's germline CDR1 is KGHSH and CDR2 LQKENI. The CDR3 spans 14 residues. V shed 2 bases and J 5 bases; nucleotides not matched to a gene: 3. The CDR3 nucleotides read TGTGCCAGCTCACCAGGGACAGGGAGTGAGACCCAGTACTTC. This sequence encodes CASSPGTGSETQYF.

This chain connects TRBV2 to TRBJ1-5; no definite D call. This CDR3 region has 17 residues. V was clipped by 1 base and J by 2 bases, with 15 bases between them. Per the germline V gene, CDR1 is SNHLY and CDR2 is FYNNEI. As DNA, the CDR3 is TGTGCCAGCAGTGAAGGGTATCTGAGGGTTCGCAATCAGCCCCAGCATTTT. Its protein is CASSEGYLRVRNQPQHF.

This sequence joins TRBV2 and TRBJ1-1; TRBD1 aligns across 8 bases. Germline CDR1 reads SNHLY; CDR2 reads FYNNEI. This CDR3 is built from 14 residues. After removal of 8 bases from V and 11 bases from J, the junction contained 16 bases not matched to a gene. CDR3 bases: TGTGCCAGCGGGTTGACAGGGGCGCCTTCATGGGCTTTCTTT. This gives the protein CASGLTGAPSWAFF.

The chain couples TRBV2 to TRBJ1-2; D is undetermined. Germline-derived CDR1 and CDR2 are SNHLY and FYNNEI. Trimming removed 2 bases at V and 1 base at J, with 11 bases between. This CDR3 has 15 residues. The CDR3 DNA is TGTGCCAGCAGTGAACCCCATTTGGGTAACTATGGCTACACCTTC. Translated: CASSEPHLGNYGYTF.

The rearrangement uses TRBV7-8 and TRBJ1-1; no definite D call. Trimming removed 5 bases at V and 1 base at J, with 2 bases between. Germline values: CDR1 SGHVS, CDR2 FQNEAQ. CDR3 length: 11 residues. The CDR3 region is CASSRNTEAFF. The CDR3 nucleotides are TGTGCCAGCAGCAGGAACACTGAAGCTTTCTTT.

There are a few counts of this clone. This chain connects TRBV4-1 to TRBJ1-1; 7 bases are a match to TRBD1. The germline V gene encodes CDR1 MGHRA and CDR2 YSYEKL. Trimming cost V 4 bases and J 0 bases; bases outside gene matches: 8. CDR3 size: 16 residues. CDR3 nucleotides: TGCGCCAGCAGCCTCGTCCTGACAGGGATGAACACTGAAGCTTTCTTT. Encoded protein: CASSLVLTGMNTEAFF.

The J gene is TRBJ1-5, the V gene TRBV19; 9 bases map to TRBD1. Germline trimming cut 5 bases from V and 7 bases from J; bases unmatched to any gene: 6. The CDR3 is made up of 14 amino acids. Germline assignment: CDR1 LNHDA and CDR2 SQIVND (reference sequence). Here the CDR3 reads CASSVGTGRQPQHF. The CDR3 bases are TGTGCCAGTAGTGTCGGGACAGGGAGACAGCCCCAGCATTTT.

The chain combines TRBV29-1 with TRBJ2-5; possibly TRBD2 for D (6 bases). Germline assignment: CDR1 SQVTM and CDR2 ANQGSEA. The germline V and J ends were trimmed by 4 bases and 1 base, with 34 bases remaining between them. This CDR3 spans 21 amino acids. CDR3 coding DNA: TGCAGCGTTGCTGGCTCGGACATCAGAGCGTCGGGGGTGCTGAGCCAAGAGACCCAGTACTTC. Amino acids: CSVAGSDIRASGVLSQETQYF.